This T cell receptor (beta chain) derives from a study of beta chain features in type 1 diabetes. Study-wide context: Across the samples, roughly 98,000,000 sorted cells were examined in total.

Only one count was recorded for this clone. The authors reverse transcribed all of the isolated RNA, so sequencing captured expressed TCRB transcripts. Here immunoSEQ multiplex PCR was the method, and the copy in TCRdb shows in-frame clones only, minus some. The sample yields 970,000 or so clones, 17% seen once. V was cut by 5 bases and J by 5 bases, with 9 bases left in between. In germline, CDR1 is SGHVS, CDR2 FNYEAQ. The CDR3 loop spans 12 amino acids. The chain is built from TRBV7-6 and TRBJ2-5; the D is unclear. Sequencing was done on a sample of naive CD4+ T cells from blood. The TCR sequence derives from a young woman in good health. The CDR3: CASSQRSETQYF. Here the CDR3 DNA reads TGTGCCAGCAGCCAGAGATCCGAGACCCAGTACTTC.